This TCR beta chain was profiled in a study of blood T cell repertoires in COVID-19. V lost 2 bases to trimming and J lost 8 bases; unmatched junction nucleotides: 9. CDR3 length: 17 amino acids. Germline loops: CDR1 MGHRA, CDR2 YSYEKL. Libraries were prepared by immunoSEQ multiplex PCR; TCRdb keeps only in-frame clonotypes and omits some of them. The table has around 270,000 clones, about 86% seen once; the top ten hold approximately 14%. This clone has just one count. The sequence came from a person between 70 and 80 years old with COVID-19, enrolled during active disease. The rearrangement links TRBV4-1 to TRBJ2-1, with 13 positions matching TRBD2. The sequencing sample was made of peripheral blood. CDR3 bases: TGCGCCAGCAGCCAATTCCCGACTAGCGGGGGGCTGGATGAGCAGTTCTTC. Translating it yields CASSQFPTSGGLDEQFF.